This T cell receptor (beta chain) was identified in a study of blood T cell repertoires in COVID-19. The CDR3 runs 15 residues. In germline, CDR1 is MNHEY, CDR2 SMNVEV (reference sequence). V gave up 6 bases and J gave up 0 bases, with 12 bases separating them. Original handling: Amplification of reference gene primers was used by the study to estimate nucleated cell counts. The data were produced by immunoSEQ multiplex PCR, yet TCRdb's version contains in-frame clones alone and is incomplete. V and J calls and clone size follow that table, whereas D and trimming were derived from the DNA. Among approximately 300,000 clones listed, 70% to 90% were seen once.

The TCR originated in a woman in her thirties who had recovered from COVID-19. The sample taken for sequencing was PBMCs or T cells enriched from blood (not recorded which). The chain has TRBV27 and TRBJ1-5, with D tentatively TRBD1 (5 bases). Written as DNA, the CDR3 is TGTGCCAGCAGACCCGGACAAAATAGCAATCAGCCCCAGCATTTT. Amino acid sequence: CASRPGQNSNQPQHF.